This TCR beta chain was sequenced for a study of human T cells and chemical hapten exposure (dated by TCRdb to the early 2020s). Broadly, across the study: For sensitization, 2% DPC in acetone was applied to a roughly 2 cm by roughly 2 cm area of upper inner arm skin. In alopecia patients, the study followed how the peripheral blood TCR repertoire changed in vivo over primary and secondary sensitization to diphenylcyclopropenone (DPC), a hapten. About 27 alopecia patients gave blood for TCR sequencing at one to four time points (pre-sensitization, 2, 6 and 24 weeks). The libraries were sequenced as a pool, and the TCR yield per sample differed mostly because of small variations in library volumes within the pool. Throughout the roughly 26-week study period, patients were also given weekly therapeutic DPC doses on the scalp. Alopecia areata with under or over 50% scalp involvement, alopecia totalis and alopecia universalis were represented in the patient cohort, which was mostly female. Blood was sampled from patients pre-sensitization (week 0) and at 2, 6 and about 24 weeks after DPC sensitization. Patch testing was done on the upper back using Finn chambers containing 0.01% DPC, and results were scored after 6 days according to International Contact Dermatitis Research Group standards.

Comments on this clonotype: It lacks a known antigen. Base qualities are not at hand, and no much larger clone is one base apart.

What the time point label conveys for this sample: patch test 3, about 24 weeks after DPC sensitization. The meaning of the sample's treatment or condition label: therapeutic diphenylcyclopropenone sensitization with weekly scalp DPC. At each patch-test visit, blood was drawn before the patch test was applied. Eligible patients were aged 18 to 70, diagnosed with alopecia, deemed suitable for DPC therapy, and excluded if pregnant. Total RNA was extracted from unfractionated whole blood that had been collected in Tempus Blood RNA tubes. On the study overall, not on this receptor specifically: After repeated subsampling, changes were observed in the strength of the expansion versus patch-test correlation and in the threshold at which the correlation became significant. No change with DPC sensitization was found in the number of TCRs above 1 in 1000 frequency, and no evidence of global repertoire structure alterations was found. The number of PT1 expanded TCRs positively correlated with patch test score, significant at thresholds 8, 16 and 32 but not 4. Because every patient had alopecia, a presumed autoimmune disease, the patients' immune response might differ from that of healthy individuals. Expanded TCRs formed significantly more large CDR3 similarity clusters than pre-sensitization or healthy control sets, consistent with antigen-driven responses.

The CDR3 sequence holds 12 residues, the cysteine and phenylalanine included. Only CDR3 DNA remains: 36 bases, in frame from the first base. V gives up 4 bases and J gives up 3 bases, and the segment between their germline ends measures 7 bases. Taken from the germline V gene, the CDR1 and CDR2 loops are ENHRY and SYGVKD. Receptors were amplified or captured by RACE. Instrument used: NextSeq 500. During library preparation, unique molecular identifiers were attached to individual cDNA molecules so that TCRs could be counted in a quantitative, reproducible way. For every blood RNA sample, sequencing covered both the TCR alpha and TCR beta chains. As for the authors' bioinformatics: The median number of TCRs per sample was around 96,000, ranging from roughly 20,000 to 700,000. The Decombinator software suite was used to annotate the V, J and CDR3 of the TCR reads. For the PS versus PT1 abundance plots, all samples were subsampled to the same number of TCRs (28,000). Expanded TCRs were defined as absent before sensitization and observed at least eight times at the 2-week time point. TCRdb trimmed the raw reads at Q25, called clones with MiXCR and kept productive beta chains. Every distinct CDR3 protein forms one entry, paired with its most common genes and DNA. The V and J calls were determined by TCRdb, not by the authors. This sample gives roughly 53,000 distinct CDR3 sequences in total; more than 9.5% of them show up just once. Of the sample, 16% is held by the ten largest clones.

The specimen was whole blood, collected in connection with sensitization to the hapten diphenylcyclopropenone (DPC). This clonotype originated in a woman between 40 and 55 years old with alopecia areata. Some clones in this sample may be carry-over from other donors' samples. The chain uses TRBV10-3 and TRBJ2-7; the D gene is not confidently resolved. The CDR3 corresponds to CAISGVRYEQYF. In nucleotides, the sequence is TGTGCCATCAGTGGGGTACGCTACGAGCAGTACTTC.